The rows below give T cell receptor beta chains drawn from one sample of a study of blood T cell repertoires in COVID-19. TCRdb keeps only in-frame clones here, not all; method: immunoSEQ multiplex PCR. The repertoire consists of about 230,000 clones, with roughly 80% occurring once and the leading ten covering approximately 2.5%. Sample: peripheral blood. These receptor sequences come from a woman in her 70s with active or convalescent COVID-19. Each CDR3 is given with its conserved first and last residue. A D gene is named only where the DNA matches it firmly. A row's size may be missing; if present it is once, few, many or a size class.

cdr3_aa: CASSVRRVYQETQYF
cdr3_nt: TGTGCCAGCAGTGTTCGCAGGGTGTACCAAGAGACCCAGTACTTC
v_call: TRBV28
j_call: TRBJ2-5
d_call: -
clone_size: -

cdr3_aa: CASRDRGDTIYF
cdr3_nt: TGTGCCAGCCGGGACAGGGGAGACACCATATATTTT
v_call: TRBV2
j_call: TRBJ1-3
d_call: TRBD1
clone_size: -

cdr3_aa: CASAVEGFSSYNSPLHF
cdr3_nt: TGTGCCAGTGCCGTTGAGGGATTCAGCTCCTATAATTCACCCCTCCACTTT
v_call: TRBV19
j_call: TRBJ1-6
d_call: -
clone_size: -

cdr3_aa: CASRPGQGSEKLFF
cdr3_nt: TGTGCCAGCAGACCGGGACAGGGAAGCGAAAAACTGTTTTTT
v_call: TRBV6-5
j_call: TRBJ1-4
d_call: TRBD1
clone_size: -

cdr3_aa: CASQGGIGTEAFF
cdr3_nt: TGTGCCAGCCAAGGAGGGATAGGCACTGAAGCTTTCTTT
v_call: TRBV7-9
j_call: TRBJ1-1
d_call: -
clone_size: -

cdr3_aa: CASSLADSDNEQFF
cdr3_nt: TGCGCCAGCAGCTTGGCCGACTCTGACAATGAGCAGTTCTTC
v_call: TRBV5-1
j_call: TRBJ2-1
d_call: -
clone_size: -

cdr3_aa: CASSPGLVETQYF
cdr3_nt: TGTGCCAGCTCACCAGGACTAGTAGAGACCCAGTACTTC
v_call: TRBV18
j_call: TRBJ2-5
d_call: TRBD2
clone_size: -

cdr3_aa: CASSDPAGGPMNTGELFF
cdr3_nt: TGTGCCAGCAGTGATCCAGCGGGGGGGCCCATGAACACCGGGGAGCTGTTTTTT
v_call: TRBV6-1
j_call: TRBJ2-2
d_call: TRBD2
clone_size: -

cdr3_aa: CSASLQNTEAFF
cdr3_nt: TGCAGTGCTAGTTTACAGAACACTGAAGCTTTCTTT
v_call: TRBV20-1
j_call: TRBJ1-1
d_call: -
clone_size: -

cdr3_aa: CAWSTGGDTRF
cdr3_nt: TGTGCCTGGAGCACAGGGGGCGATACTAGGTTT
v_call: TRBV30
j_call: TRBJ1-3
d_call: TRBD1
clone_size: -

cdr3_aa: CASSYSGAGANVLTF
cdr3_nt: TGTGCCAGCAGTTACTCCGGGGCTGGGGCCAACGTCCTGACTTTC
v_call: TRBV6-5
j_call: TRBJ2-6
d_call: -
clone_size: -

cdr3_aa: CASSSGQGHWDEQYF
cdr3_nt: TGTGCCAGTAGTAGCGGACAGGGTCATTGGGACGAGCAGTACTTC
v_call: TRBV19
j_call: TRBJ2-7
d_call: TRBD1
clone_size: -

cdr3_aa: CASSYSPGASGGAYNEQFF
cdr3_nt: TGTGCCAGCAGTTACTCGCCCGGGGCTAGCGGGGGGGCCTACAATGAGCAGTTCTTC
v_call: TRBV6-2/TRBV6-3
j_call: TRBJ2-1
d_call: TRBD2
clone_size: -

cdr3_aa: CASSVTGGGQPQHF
cdr3_nt: TGTGCCAGTAGTGTTACAGGGGGCGGTCAGCCCCAGCATTTT
v_call: TRBV19
j_call: TRBJ1-5
d_call: TRBD1
clone_size: -

cdr3_aa: CASSSGGTGRGETQYF
cdr3_nt: TGTGCTAGCAGCTCCGGCGGGACAGGGAGGGGCGAGACCCAGTACTTC
v_call: TRBV7-7
j_call: TRBJ2-5
d_call: TRBD1
clone_size: -

cdr3_aa: CASSLGGRVGDTQYF
cdr3_nt: TGTGCCAGCAGTTTAGGCGGGAGGGTAGGAGATACGCAGTATTTT
v_call: TRBV28
j_call: TRBJ2-3
d_call: TRBD2
clone_size: -

cdr3_aa: CASSSLGQGRAYGYTF
cdr3_nt: TGTGCCAGCAGCTCCCTTGGGCAGGGGAGAGCGTATGGCTACACCTTC
v_call: TRBV5-4
j_call: TRBJ1-2
d_call: -
clone_size: -

cdr3_aa: CASSSGTGLTGANVLTF
cdr3_nt: TGTGCCAGCAGTTCTGGGACAGGGTTAACTGGGGCCAACGTCCTGACTTTC
v_call: TRBV28
j_call: TRBJ2-6
d_call: TRBD1
clone_size: -

cdr3_aa: CASSDTGQSNYGYTF
cdr3_nt: TGTGCCAGCAGCGACACGGGACAGAGTAACTATGGCTACACCTTC
v_call: TRBV5-4
j_call: TRBJ1-2
d_call: TRBD1
clone_size: -

cdr3_aa: CASSSTSGAYEQYF
cdr3_nt: TGCGCCAGCAGCTCCACTAGCGGAGCCTACGAGCAGTACTTC
v_call: TRBV5-1
j_call: TRBJ2-7
d_call: TRBD2
clone_size: few

cdr3_aa: CASSIESPRRRTAEKLFF
cdr3_nt: TGTGCCAGTAGTATAGAAAGCCCTCGAAGGAGGACGGCCGAAAAACTGTTTTTT
v_call: TRBV19
j_call: TRBJ1-4
d_call: -
clone_size: -

cdr3_aa: CASSLENRDGYTF
cdr3_nt: TGTGCCAGCAGCTTAGAAAACAGGGATGGCTACACCTTC
v_call: TRBV7-8
j_call: TRBJ1-2
d_call: -
clone_size: many

cdr3_aa: CASATGGVNEQFF
cdr3_nt: TGTGCCAGCGCTACCGGGGGGGTCAATGAGCAGTTCTTC
v_call: TRBV3-1/TRBV3-2
j_call: TRBJ2-1
d_call: TRBD2
clone_size: -

cdr3_aa: CASKREGYEQYF
cdr3_nt: TGTGCCAGCAAGCGGGAGGGATACGAGCAGTACTTC
v_call: TRBV2
j_call: TRBJ2-7
d_call: TRBD2
clone_size: -

cdr3_aa: CASSFSQSYEQYF
cdr3_nt: TGTGCCAGCAGTTTTTCTCAGTCCTACGAGCAGTACTTC
v_call: TRBV28
j_call: TRBJ2-7
d_call: -
clone_size: -

cdr3_aa: CASSLGTSGETQYF
cdr3_nt: TGCGCCAGCAGCTTGGGGACTAGCGGGGAGACCCAGTACTTC
v_call: TRBV5-1
j_call: TRBJ2-5
d_call: TRBD2
clone_size: -

cdr3_aa: CASSIPGSGGYTF
cdr3_nt: TGTGCCAGTAGTATTCCAGGGTCGGGCGGCTACACCTTC
v_call: TRBV19
j_call: TRBJ1-2
d_call: -
clone_size: -

cdr3_aa: CASSLAVSGDEQFF
cdr3_nt: TGCGCCAGCAGCTTGGCCGTCTCCGGGGATGAGCAGTTCTTC
v_call: TRBV5-1
j_call: TRBJ2-1
d_call: -
clone_size: -

cdr3_aa: CASSEWLGQASYEQYF
cdr3_nt: TGTGCCAGCAGTGAATGGTTAGGACAGGCAAGCTACGAGCAGTACTTC
v_call: TRBV6-1
j_call: TRBJ2-7
d_call: TRBD1
clone_size: -

cdr3_aa: CASSLGLGGGTDTQYF
cdr3_nt: TGTGCCAGCAGCTTAGGGTTAGGGGGGGGCACAGATACGCAGTATTTT
v_call: TRBV7-9
j_call: TRBJ2-3
d_call: -
clone_size: -

cdr3_aa: CASSAKETQYF
cdr3_nt: TGTGCCAGCAGCGCGAAAGAGACCCAGTACTTC
v_call: TRBV2
j_call: TRBJ2-5
d_call: -
clone_size: once

cdr3_aa: CASSLAPTSGGETQYF
cdr3_nt: TGCGCCAGCAGCTTGGCCCCCACTAGCGGGGGTGAGACCCAGTACTTC
v_call: TRBV5-1
j_call: TRBJ2-5
d_call: TRBD2
clone_size: -

cdr3_aa: CASSFDTSGNEQFF
cdr3_nt: TGCGCCAGCAGCTTTGACACTAGCGGCAATGAGCAGTTCTTC
v_call: TRBV5-1
j_call: TRBJ2-1
d_call: TRBD2
clone_size: -

cdr3_aa: CATSDPRGALSGELFF
cdr3_nt: TGTGCCACCAGTGATCCCCGGGGGGCGCTGTCCGGGGAGCTGTTTTTT
v_call: TRBV24-1
j_call: TRBJ2-2
d_call: -
clone_size: -

cdr3_aa: CASSEGRFSLHF
cdr3_nt: TGTGCCAGCAGTGAGGGGCGTTTCTCTCTCCACTTT
v_call: TRBV2
j_call: TRBJ1-6
d_call: -
clone_size: -

cdr3_aa: CASSALTGVDEKLFF
cdr3_nt: TGCGCCAGCAGCGCTCTGACAGGGGTAGATGAAAAACTGTTTTTT
v_call: TRBV5-1
j_call: TRBJ1-4
d_call: TRBD1
clone_size: -

cdr3_aa: CASSTQGSSYNEQFF
cdr3_nt: TGCGCCAGCAGCACCCAGGGGAGCTCCTACAATGAGCAGTTCTTC
v_call: TRBV5-1
j_call: TRBJ2-1
d_call: -
clone_size: -

cdr3_aa: CATRLLAGSSYEQYF
cdr3_nt: TGTGCCACACGCCTACTAGCGGGCAGCTCCTACGAGCAGTACTTC
v_call: TRBV6-5
j_call: TRBJ2-7
d_call: TRBD2
clone_size: -

cdr3_aa: CASSQGSSLAGNTIYF
cdr3_nt: TGTGCCAGCAGCCAAGGTAGTAGCTTGGCTGGAAACACCATATATTTT
v_call: TRBV3-1/TRBV3-2
j_call: TRBJ1-3
d_call: -
clone_size: few

cdr3_aa: CASSLGGVTEAFF
cdr3_nt: TGTGCCAGCAGCCTAGGGGGGGTCACTGAAGCTTTCTTT
v_call: TRBV12-3/TRBV12-4
j_call: TRBJ1-1
d_call: -
clone_size: -

cdr3_aa: CASSPAEGYLNYGYTF
cdr3_nt: TGCGCCAGCAGCCCAGCGGAAGGGTACCTTAACTATGGCTACACCTTC
v_call: TRBV4-1
j_call: TRBJ1-2
d_call: -
clone_size: -

cdr3_aa: CASSVSGTSGVNEQFF
cdr3_nt: TGTGCCAGCAGCGTATCCGGGACTAGCGGGGTTAATGAGCAGTTCTTC
v_call: TRBV9
j_call: TRBJ2-1
d_call: TRBD2
clone_size: -

cdr3_aa: CSVTALSGGPLGTQYF
cdr3_nt: TGCAGCGTCACCGCCCTTAGCGGGGGGCCTCTTGGGACCCAGTACTTC
v_call: TRBV29-1
j_call: TRBJ2-5
d_call: TRBD2
clone_size: -

cdr3_aa: CASRMGQTETQYF
cdr3_nt: TGTGCCAGCAGGATGGGACAAACCGAGACCCAGTACTTC
v_call: TRBV18
j_call: TRBJ2-5
d_call: -
clone_size: -

cdr3_aa: CASSQGRETQYF
cdr3_nt: TGTGCCAGCAGCCAAGGTCGAGAGACCCAGTACTTC
v_call: TRBV14
j_call: TRBJ2-5
d_call: -
clone_size: -

cdr3_aa: CSAGELNYGYTF
cdr3_nt: TGCAGCGCAGGGGAACTTAACTATGGCTACACCTTC
v_call: TRBV29-1
j_call: TRBJ1-2
d_call: -
clone_size: once

cdr3_aa: CASKNKYRVTEAFF
cdr3_nt: TGTGCCAGTAAAAACAAATATCGGGTCACTGAAGCTTTCTTT
v_call: TRBV19
j_call: TRBJ1-1
d_call: -
clone_size: -

cdr3_aa: CASSPAPQAQETQYF
cdr3_nt: TGCGCCAGCAGCCCGGCCCCCCAGGCCCAAGAGACCCAGTACTTC
v_call: TRBV5-1
j_call: TRBJ2-5
d_call: -
clone_size: -

cdr3_aa: CAWSAPGVSNTEAFF
cdr3_nt: TGTGCCTGGAGTGCACCCGGGGTCTCGAACACTGAAGCTTTCTTT
v_call: TRBV30
j_call: TRBJ1-1
d_call: -
clone_size: -

cdr3_aa: CASSTHNTGNTIYF
cdr3_nt: TGTGCCAGCAGTACCCACAATACTGGAAACACCATATATTTT
v_call: TRBV2
j_call: TRBJ1-3
d_call: -
clone_size: -